Presented here are 9 T cell receptor beta chains from one specimen sequenced in a study of identical twins. TCRdb re-derived calls from the 5' RACE reads in MiXCR, one entry per CDR3 protein. This sample has around 1.7 million distinct CDR3 sequences; 25% to 35% occur once, and the top ten carry 0.25% to 0.3%. The sample was cord blood. Receptors were obtained from a newborn girl in good health.

This clonotype was picked up a small number of times. The chain uses TRBV6-6 and TRBJ1-5; no clear D gene. This CDR3 contains 14 residues. Trimming stripped 1 base from V and 7 bases from J, with 11 bases between. Germline V gene sequence: CDR1 MNHNY, CDR2 SVGAGI (reference sequence). This CDR3 is CASSYLGRQQPQHF. The CDR3 nucleotides read TGTGCCAGCAGTTACTTAGGGCGCCAGCAGCCCCAGCATTTT.

The gene calls are TRBV30 and TRBJ2-5; D remains ambiguous. This CDR3 has 11 residues. V was clipped by 1 base and J by 4 bases, with 4 bases between them. From germline, CDR1 is GTSNPN and CDR2 SVGIG (reference sequence). The CDR3 region is CAWSGAETQYF. Written as DNA, the CDR3 is TGTGCCTGGAGTGGAGCAGAGACCCAGTACTTC. The whole variable domain, filled in from reference TRBV30 and TRBJ2-5, reads SQTIHQWPATLVQPVGSPLSLECTVEGTSNPNLYWYRQAAGRGLQLLFYSVGIGQISSEVPQNLSASRPQDRQFILSSKKLLLSDSGFYLCAWSGAETQYFGPGTRLLVL.

V and J are TRBV20-1 and TRBJ2-3, with 12 bases fitting TRBD2. With V trimmed by 3 bases and J by 5 bases, 12 bases remained unmatched. The CDR3 length is 17 residues. The germline V gene encodes CDR1 DFQATT and CDR2 SNEGSKA (reference sequence). The CDR3 here is CSASTLAGGPLGDTQYF. The CDR3 nucleotides read TGCAGTGCTAGTACCCTAGCGGGAGGGCCTCTAGGAGATACGCAGTATTTT.

This clonotype was seen only a few times. V usage is TRBV20-1 and J usage is TRBJ2-1; the match to TRBD2 covers 9 bases. The V segment lost 2 bases and the J segment 14 bases; nucleotides outside the gene matches: 4. CDR1 and CDR2 (germline): DFQATT, SNEGSKA (reference sequence). The CDR3 runs to 11 residues. The CDR3 coding sequence is TGCAGTGCTAGAATTAGCGGGAGTGAGTTCTTC. This gives the protein CSARISGSEFF.

V usage is TRBV12-3 or TRBV12-4 and J usage is TRBJ1-1; 8 bases are shared with TRBD1. J lost 0 bases, V lost 6 bases, and 9 bases had no gene match. The length of the CDR3 is 16 residues. CDR3 sequence (DNA): TGTGCCAGCAGCCCGATTACAGGGGGAATGAACACTGAAGCTTTCTTT. It specifies CASSPITGGMNTEAFF.

This clonotype showed up many times. Sequence at one end of the junction differs from germline and may be a read error. This sequence joins TRBV7-2 and TRBJ2-3, with unresolved D. CDR3 length: 13 residues. Germline V gives CDR1 SGHTA, CDR2 FQGNSA. CDR3 amino acids: CASSLGSPDTQYF. CDR3 in DNA: TGTGCCAGCAGTTTAGGATCCCCAGATACGCAGTATTTT. Full variable domain (outside the CDR3, taken from reference TRBV7-2 and TRBJ2-3): GAGVSQSPSNKVTEKGKDVELRCDPISGHTALYWYRQSLGQGLEFLIYFQGNSAPDKSGLPSDRFSAERTGGSVSTLTIQRTQQEDSAVYLCASSLGSPDTQYFGPGTRLTVL.

This clonotype turned up a few times. The DNA of the CDR3 is TGTGCCACCGGGACAATTCACAATGAGCAGTTCTTC. It translates to CATGTIHNEQFF. The chain uses TRBV21-1 and TRBJ2-1; TRBD1, the D gene given by the table, was not confirmed from the DNA. TRBV21-1 is a recognized pseudogene. CDR3 length: 12 amino acids.

This clonotype showed up just a few times. V gene TRBV2 combines with J gene TRBJ2-3, with no clear D. Germline V gene sequence: CDR1 SNHLY, CDR2 FYNNEI. The CDR3 runs 12 residues. The germline V and J ends were trimmed by 7 bases and 5 bases, with 10 bases remaining between them. CDR3 nucleotide sequence: TGTGCCAGCATTCAGGACGGAGATACGCAGTATTTT. Translation: CASIQDGDTQYF.

This rearrangement joins TRBV7-9 to TRBJ2-7; TRBD2 aligns across 7 bases. V lost 10 bases to trimming and J lost 7 bases; unmatched junction nucleotides: 16. The germline V gene encodes CDR1 SEHNR and CDR2 FQNEAQ (reference sequence). This CDR3 comprises 14 residues. The CDR3 reads CAIISGAPGNEQYF. CDR3 in DNA: TGTGCCATTATAAGCGGGGCTCCTGGGAATGAGCAGTACTTC.